This T cell receptor beta chain was identified in a study of T cell repertoires in cytomegalovirus infection. As for this clonotype: Antigen specificity is unknown.

TCRdb re-called the reads with MiXCR, one entry per CDR3 protein. Found here are fewer than 850,000 distinct CDR3 sequences, just under 30% of them singletons; the top ten hold about an eighth. This CDR3 has 15 residues. V shed 0 bases and J shed 1 base, with 12 bases lying between them. Germline loops: CDR1 DFQATT, CDR2 SNEGSKA (reference sequence). The material sequenced was cultured CD8+ T cells from PBMCs, taken from culture after CMV antigen stimulation. This TCR derives from a human donor in good health (CMV status not recorded). Some clones in this sample may be carry-over from other donors' samples. V gene TRBV20-1 combines with J gene TRBJ1-1; D remains ambiguous. The CDR3: CSARDYMGTNTEAFF. Written as DNA, the CDR3 is TGCAGTGCTAGAGACTACATGGGAACGAACACTGAAGCTTTCTTT.